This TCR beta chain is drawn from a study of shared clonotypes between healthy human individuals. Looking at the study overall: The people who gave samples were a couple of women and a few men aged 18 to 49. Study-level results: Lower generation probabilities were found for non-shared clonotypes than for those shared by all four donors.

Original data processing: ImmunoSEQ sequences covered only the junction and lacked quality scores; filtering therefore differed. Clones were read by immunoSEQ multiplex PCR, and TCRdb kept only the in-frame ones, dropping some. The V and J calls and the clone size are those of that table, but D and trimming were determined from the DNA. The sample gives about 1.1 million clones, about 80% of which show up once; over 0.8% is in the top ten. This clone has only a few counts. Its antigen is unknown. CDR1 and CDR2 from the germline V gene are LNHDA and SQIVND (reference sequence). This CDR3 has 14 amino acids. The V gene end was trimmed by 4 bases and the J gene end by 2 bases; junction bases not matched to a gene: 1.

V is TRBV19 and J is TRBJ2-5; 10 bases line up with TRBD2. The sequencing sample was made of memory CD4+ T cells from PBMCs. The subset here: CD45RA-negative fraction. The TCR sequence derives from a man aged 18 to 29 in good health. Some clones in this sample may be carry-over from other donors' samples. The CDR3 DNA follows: TGTGCCAGTAGTAAGGGACTAGCGCAAGAGACCCAGTACTTC. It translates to CASSKGLAQETQYF. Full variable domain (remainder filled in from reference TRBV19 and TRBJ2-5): DGGITQSPKYLFRKEGQNVTLSCEQNLNHDAMYWYRQDPGQGLRLIYYSQIVNDFQKGDIAEGYSVSREKKESFPLTVTSAQKNPTAFYLCASSKGLAQETQYFGPGTRLLVL.